A selection of T cell receptor beta chains follows, all from one sample in a study of cytomegalovirus exposure and HLA in healthy donors. The protocol was immunoSEQ multiplex PCR, while the TCRdb copy is restricted to in-frame clones and leaves out a portion. The sample carries 85,000 to 90,000 clones, 65% to 80% recorded once. Material: PBMCs. These receptors originate from a man aged 25 to 45 in good health and CMV-seropositive. Both conserved end residues are part of each CDR3. Fields, in order: V gene, J gene, CDR3 protein.

V gene: TRBV27; J gene: TRBJ1-1; CDR3 protein: CASNPGNLGTEAFF
V gene: TRBV19; J gene: TRBJ1-2; CDR3 protein: CASSSWTRQGYGYTF
V gene: TRBV6-1; J gene: TRBJ2-7; CDR3 protein: CASSERSGGADEQYF
V gene: TRBV13; J gene: TRBJ1-2; CDR3 protein: CASSLGLVANYGYTF
V gene: TRBV5-1; J gene: TRBJ2-7; CDR3 protein: CASSWTGLSYEQYF
V gene: TRBV5-1; J gene: TRBJ1-2; CDR3 protein: CASSFGGGYTF
V gene: TRBV19; J gene: TRBJ1-2; CDR3 protein: CASSIGTGGARGYTF
V gene: TRBV5-1; J gene: TRBJ2-7; CDR3 protein: CASSDTTGLDSYEQYF
V gene: TRBV9; J gene: TRBJ2-2; CDR3 protein: CASSPTPGSGELFF
V gene: TRBV2; J gene: TRBJ1-6; CDR3 protein: CASSELQNSPLHF
V gene: TRBV5-1; J gene: TRBJ2-3; CDR3 protein: CASSLYSGTGTDTQYF
V gene: TRBV7-2; J gene: TRBJ1-1; CDR3 protein: CASSPGQLNTEAFF
V gene: TRBV5-6; J gene: TRBJ1-6; CDR3 protein: CATQEGDRHNSPLHF